The clone carrying this T cell receptor (beta chain) has only a few counts. The sample originates from a study of Graves' ophthalmopathy and Graves' hyperthyroidism. The authors amplified TCR beta CDR3 regions, and they did so from RNA transcripts for repertoire sequencing. Following a first-round RT-PCR that used HTBI primers, a second-round multiplex PCR was carried out. TCRdb processed the multiplex PCR reads anew with MiXCR; each CDR3 protein has one entry. The sample yields about 400,000 distinct CDR3 sequences, roughly 21% seen once. CDR3 length equals 14 residues. CDR1 is LGHDT and CDR2 is YNNKEL in the germline V gene (reference sequence). The V and J ends lost 4 bases and 3 bases respectively, with 9 bases between them.

The chain is built from TRBV3-1 and TRBJ1-4; possibly TRBD1 for D (6 bases). Input material: peripheral blood. This clonotype was obtained from a woman younger than 30 with stable Graves' hyperthyroidism. This chain's CDR3 is CASSRKGANEKLFF. CDR3 in DNA: TGTGCCAGCAGCCGTAAGGGGGCTAATGAAAAACTGTTTTTT.